The sequence of this T cell receptor beta chain was determined in a study of blood T cell repertoires in COVID-19. In the study overall: Sites in the United States, Italy and Spain provided acute and convalescent COVID-19 samples. T cells, B-cell-depleted T cells, or PBMCs provided the cDNA or gDNA that served as material.

Per the original data handling: Reference gene primer amplification in the assay estimated nucleated cell counts. Sequenced by immunoSEQ multiplex PCR; TCRdb stores in-frame clones only, minus some. V and J calls and clone size are as listed in that table; D and trimming were resolved from the DNA. Among 25,000 to 30,000 clones, roughly 83% were seen once, and the ten largest hold about 24%. The CDR3 contains 12 residues. Trimming left V 5 bases short and J 4 bases short, with 9 bases between. The germline V gene encodes CDR1 LGHDT and CDR2 YNNKEL (reference sequence). The gene calls are TRBV3-1 (or the pseudogene TRBV3-2) and TRBJ2-7; TRBD2 is a possible D gene (5 bases). This sequence was found in a human donor in a cohort sampled during active COVID-19. What was sequenced was peripheral blood. CDR3 sequence (DNA): TGTGCCAGCAGCTTCGGGGTGTACGAGCAGTACTTC. Its protein product is CASSFGVYEQYF.